This passage covers 17 T cell receptor beta chains from one sample sequenced in a study of blood T cells in healthy people across ages. Combining a sample-barcoded 5' primer with a J-beta primer mix, a second PCR ran for roughly 6 to 11 cycles. Using its own MiXCR run on the 5' RACE reads, TCRdb lists one record per CDR3 protein. The top ten hold 2.1% of the sample, which has over 1.5 million distinct CDR3 sequences, about 50% seen once. Input material: blood. Receptor source: a woman aged 40 to 50 in good health.

This clonotype was counted ten times or more. This chain uses TRBV12-3 or TRBV12-4 with TRBJ2-3, with TRBD2 as a possible D gene (6 bases). The CDR3 is 13 amino acids. The CDR3 DNA reads as TGTGCAAGCCGGAGGGTGAGCACAGATACGCAGTATTTT. Amino acids: CASRRVSTDTQYF.

This chain connects TRBV4-2 to TRBJ2-5; maybe TRBD1 (5 bases). This CDR3 is built from 14 residues. CDR1 is LGHNA and CDR2 is YNFKEQ in the germline V gene. The germline V and J ends were trimmed by 0 bases and 5 bases, with 10 bases remaining between them. CDR3 sequence: CASSQDLPGETQYF. CDR3 DNA: TGTGCCAGCAGCCAAGATCTCCCAGGGGAGACCCAGTACTTC.

The V gene is TRBV27, the J gene TRBJ2-2, with 7 nucleotides matching TRBD2. V dropped 1 base and J dropped 6; count of bases not matched to a gene: 2. Germline assignment: CDR1 MNHEY and CDR2 SMNVEV (reference sequence). This CDR3 spans 14 amino acids. This chain's CDR3 is CASSLYGGAGELFF. The CDR3 nucleotides are TGTGCCAGCAGTTTATATGGGGGGGCCGGGGAGCTGTTTTTT.

This clonotype turned up a few times. The chain employs TRBV15 and TRBJ2-1, with TRBD2 identical over 13 bases. Losses at the gene ends were 1 base for V and 6 bases for J; bases not matched to a gene: 6. CDR1 LNHNV and CDR2 YYDKDF come from the germline V gene (reference sequence). The CDR3 is 17 residues long. The CDR3 nucleotides read TGTGCCACCAGCAGAGCCTCTACTAGCGGGGGGGTCAATGAGCAGTTCTTC. Encoded protein: CATSRASTSGGVNEQFF.

The chain carries TRBV28 and TRBJ2-1; TRBD1 matches 9 bases. This CDR3 spans 17 amino acids. The trim removed 5 bases at V and 4 bases at J, leaving 12 bases unmatched. CDR1 MDHEN and CDR2 SYDVKM come from the germline V gene. The CDR3 protein is CASSASWTGDTYNEQFF. In nucleotides, the CDR3 is TGTGCCAGCAGTGCGTCGTGGACAGGGGATACGTACAATGAGCAGTTCTTC.

V is TRBV27 and J is TRBJ1-1; D might be TRBD1 (5 bases). Trimming removed 6 bases from V and 7 bases from J, with 9 bases in between. The CDR3 length is 11 residues. Germline V gene sequence: CDR1 MNHEY, CDR2 SMNVEV (reference sequence). CDR3 nucleotides: TGTGCCAGCAGGGGCGGGGGTGAAGCTTTCTTT. Translated: CASRGGGEAFF.

This clonotype has a count of ten or more. This sequence joins TRBV29-1 and TRBJ2-1; the D gene could be TRBD1 or TRBD2 (6 bases each). CDR1 and CDR2 from the germline V gene are SQVTM and ANQGSEA. V was pared by 7 bases and J by 8 bases, with 12 bases between. The CDR3 is 11 residues long. DNA of the CDR3: TGCAGCGCCCGAAGGGGGGATGAGCAGTTCTTC. Translated: CSARRGDEQFF.

The rearrangement uses TRBV20-1 and TRBJ1-5, with D hard to call. The germline V gene encodes CDR1 DFQATT and CDR2 SNEGSKA (reference sequence). V lost 4 bases and J 1 base, leaving 20 bases between the germline ends. The CDR3 runs 17 residues. CDR3 DNA: TGCAGTGCTATTTCGGGCCAGACTATTCGGAGCAATCAGCCCCAGCATTTT. Translated, it gives CSAISGQTIRSNQPQHF.

This chain joins TRBV20-1 and TRBJ2-7; 8 bases map to TRBD1. CDR1 is DFQATT, CDR2 SNEGSKA, per germline (reference sequence). V shed 5 bases, J shed 5 bases, and the junction held 14 bases outside the gene matches. The CDR3 contains 15 residues. In DNA, the CDR3 is TGCAGTGCTCCCTCGCCGGGAGACAGGGGACACGAGCAGTACTTC. Protein: CSAPSPGDRGHEQYF.

The chain carries TRBV15 and TRBJ1-2, with D perhaps matching TRBD1 (5 bases). The V end was cut by 0 bases, the J end by 2 bases, with 10 bases between. This CDR3 region has 15 residues. CDR1 is LNHNV, CDR2 YYDKDF, per germline (reference sequence). The CDR3 is CATSRDWGGNYGYTF. The CDR3 DNA sequence: TGTGCCACCAGCAGAGATTGGGGGGGGAACTATGGCTACACCTTC.

The chain couples TRBV6-5 to TRBJ2-3; 9 nucleotides agree with TRBD1. Germline V gene data show CDR1 as MNHEY and CDR2 as SVGAGI. Trimming at V came to 5 bases and at J to 0 bases, leaving 6 bases not matched to a gene. The CDR3 covers 16 residues. The CDR3 loop reads CASSPDRGLSTDTQYF. In nucleotides, the CDR3 is TGTGCCAGCAGTCCGGACAGGGGCCTAAGCACAGATACGCAGTATTTT.

The chain has TRBV5-6 and TRBJ2-3; D is unresolved. V was pared by 4 bases and J by 1 base, with 10 bases between. The CDR3 is 14 residues long. Germline CDR1 and CDR2: SGHDT and YYEEEE. The CDR3 spells CASSRSYRTDTQYF. As DNA, the CDR3 is TGTGCCAGCAGCCGGTCCTACCGCACAGATACGCAGTATTTT.

The chain combines TRBV6-5 with TRBJ2-5, with 9 positions matching TRBD2. CDR1 and CDR2 (germline): MNHEY, SVGAGI. The V and J ends lost 2 bases and 1 base, in that order; junction bases with no gene match: 5. The length of the CDR3 is 16 residues. The CDR3 DNA reads as TGTGCCAGCAGTTACGGGCTAGCGGGGTTCCAAGAGACCCAGTACTTC. Translating it yields CASSYGLAGFQETQYF.

V is TRBV24-1 and J is TRBJ1-1; D ambiguous. Trimming stripped 4 bases from V and 4 bases from J, with 9 bases between. Germline V gene data show CDR1 as KGHDR and CDR2 as SFDVKD. The CDR3 is made up of 13 amino acids. The CDR3, as DNA: TGTGCCACCAGTGACCCGAGGAGCACTGAAGCTTTCTTT. Amino acids: CATSDPRSTEAFF.

This clonotype has only a few counts. The chain is built from TRBV20-1 and TRBJ1-2; D call uncertain. This CDR3 is built from 10 residues. Per the germline V gene, CDR1 is DFQATT and CDR2 is SNEGSKA (reference sequence). The V end lost 3 bases, the J end lost 8 bases, and 7 bases lay between the germline ends. For the CDR3, the DNA is TGCAGTGCTAGCCCCCAAGGCTACACCTTC. Amino acids: CSASPQGYTF.

About this clonotype itself: Germline is not matched at one junction end, which may reflect a read error. The chain has TRBV12-3 or TRBV12-4 and TRBJ2-3; no definite D call. CDR3 size: 11 residues. The CDR3 sequence: CASRNTDMQYF. DNA of the CDR3: TGTGCCAGCAGAAACACAGATATGCAGTATTTT.

The chain joins TRBV5-1 to TRBJ1-1; 7 nucleotides align to TRBD1. V was clipped by 2 bases and J by 2 bases; unmatched bases: 6. CDR1 SGHRS and CDR2 YFSETQ come from the germline V gene. This CDR3 has 15 residues. The CDR3 DNA is TGCGCCAGCAGCTTCAACACAGGGGACAACACTGAAGCTTTCTTT. As protein: CASSFNTGDNTEAFF.